A single sample is the source of the 14 T cell receptor beta chains below, sequenced in a study of cytomegalovirus exposure and HLA in healthy donors. In the PCR, 60 Vbeta and 13 Jbeta primers were used. Some clones are missing from TCRdb's copy, which holds only in-frame ones; the method was immunoSEQ multiplex PCR. The sample holds fewer than 100,000 clones, around 76% seen once. Sequencing was done on a sample of PBMCs. These receptor sequences come from a man aged 35-49 years in good health and CMV-seropositive.

V and J are TRBV28 and TRBJ1-3, with 8 bases matching TRBD1. The junction had 8 bases not matched to a gene; V was cut back by 4 bases and J by 0 bases. Germline V gene sequence: CDR1 MDHEN, CDR2 SYDVKM. This CDR3 is built from 17 residues. The CDR3 here is CASSSAGTGLSGNTIYF. The CDR3 DNA sequence: TGTGCCAGCAGTTCCGCCGGGACAGGCCTCTCTGGAAACACCATATATTTT.

In DNA form, the CDR3 reads TGTGCCAGCAGTGTCAGGGGGAGATGGACTGAAGCTTTCTTT. It codes for CASSVRGRWTEAFF. The chain combines TRBV28 with TRBJ1-1, with 7 bases lining up with TRBD1. Per the germline V gene, CDR1 is MDHEN and CDR2 is SYDVKM. V lost 5 bases and J lost 5; bases outside the gene matches: 8. The CDR3 spans 14 residues.

The rearrangement links TRBV2 to TRBJ2-5; 8 bases fit TRBD2. The ends lost 3 bases at V and 5 bases at J; junction bases unmatched: 8. This CDR3 comprises 15 residues. CDR1 and CDR2 from the germline V gene are SNHLY and FYNNEI. CDR3 coding DNA: TGTGCCAGCAGTGACCCCGCGGGGGGAGGGGAGACCCAGTACTTC. Translation: CASSDPAGGGETQYF.

The chain joins TRBV19 to TRBJ2-3, with D hard to call. V gave up 3 bases and J gave up 0 bases, with 4 bases separating them. The germline CDR1 and CDR2 sequences are LNHDA and SQIVND (reference sequence). There are 13 residues in the CDR3. CDR3 amino acids: CASSIFSTDTQYF. In nucleotides, the CDR3 is TGTGCCAGTAGTATCTTCAGCACAGATACGCAGTATTTT.

The chain recombines TRBV5-4 with TRBJ2-1; 10 nucleotides agree with TRBD1. Germline V gene data show CDR1 as SGHNT and CDR2 as YYREEE (reference sequence). V gave up 4 bases and J gave up 3 bases; unmatched junction bases: 4. The CDR3 has 15 residues. The CDR3 coding sequence is TGTGCCAGCAGCGTAGACAGGGGGCTCTACAATGAGCAGTTCTTC. This gives the protein CASSVDRGLYNEQFF.

This clone was detected only a few times. The chain couples TRBV15 to TRBJ2-7; no firm D call. The CDR3 totals 12 residues. Per the germline V gene, CDR1 is LNHNV and CDR2 is YYDKDF (reference sequence). The V gene lost 3 bases and the J gene lost 12 bases, with 15 bases spanning the gap. The CDR3 coding sequence is TGTGCCACCAGCAGGCCCGCCGAGGCGCCGTACTTC. Amino acid sequence: CATSRPAEAPYF.

This clone was seen more than once but under ten times. The V gene is TRBV14, the J gene TRBJ2-3; the D gene is possibly TRBD2 (6 bases). Germline-derived CDR1 and CDR2 are SGHDN and FVKESK. Trimming cost V 0 bases and J 9 bases, with 10 bases left between them. This CDR3 is built from 13 residues. For the CDR3, the DNA is TGTGCCAGCAGCCAAGAGCGGGGCTCAACGCAGTATTTT. It encodes CASSQERGSTQYF.

The rearrangement links TRBV6-5 to TRBJ1-5; D remains unclear. The germline gives CDR1 MNHEY, CDR2 SVGAGI. Trimming removed 6 bases from V and 2 bases from J, with 11 bases in between. The CDR3 totals 14 residues. The CDR3, as DNA: TGTGCCAGCAGACAGATTCATGGCAATCAGCCCCAGCATTTT. As protein: CASRQIHGNQPQHF.

The rearrangement joins TRBV6-1 to TRBJ2-7; 10 nucleotides line up with TRBD2. This CDR3 spans 15 amino acids. V shed 5 bases, J shed 1 base, and the junction held 5 bases outside the gene matches. CDR1 MNHNS and CDR2 SASEGT come from the germline V gene. This chain's CDR3 is CASSPRLAGSYEQYF. The CDR3 bases are TGTGCCAGCAGTCCCCGACTAGCGGGTTCCTACGAGCAGTACTTC.

This sequence joins TRBV27 and TRBJ1-2; D possibly corresponds to TRBD1 (6 bases). The CDR3 has 14 amino acids. Trimming stripped 0 bases from V and 6 bases from J, with 11 bases between. Germline V gives CDR1 MNHEY, CDR2 SMNVEV (reference sequence). The CDR3 protein is CASSLSGDNHGYTF. In DNA, the CDR3 is TGTGCCAGCAGTTTATCGGGGGACAACCATGGCTACACCTTC.

The V gene is TRBV5-1, the J gene TRBJ1-1; 8 bases line up with TRBD1. This CDR3 contains 12 residues. The V gene's germline CDR1 is SGHRS and CDR2 YFSETQ. The V segment lost 5 bases and the J segment 5 bases; nucleotides outside the gene matches: 2. DNA of the CDR3: TGCGCCAGCAGGAGGACAGGGACTGAAGCTTTCTTT. This translates into CASRRTGTEAFF. Combining the CDR3 with reference TRBV5-1 and TRBJ1-1 gives the whole variable domain KAGVTQTPRYLIKTRGQQVTLSCSPISGHRSVSWYQQTPGQGLQFLFEYFSETQRNKGNFPGRFSGRQFSNSRSEMNVSTLELGDSALYLCASRRTGTEAFFGQGTRLTVV.

This chain links TRBV27 with TRBJ2-7, with 7 bases matching TRBD1. CDR3 length: 14 residues. V shed 5 bases and J 5 bases; nucleotides not matched to a gene: 9. Germline V gives CDR1 MNHEY, CDR2 SMNVEV (reference sequence). Here the CDR3 DNA reads TGTGCCAGCAGTCGAAAACAGGGGCGGAACGAGCAGTACTTC. This gives the protein CASSRKQGRNEQYF.

The chain combines TRBV5-4 with TRBJ2-7, with TRBD2 matching 9 bases. Per germline, CDR1 SGHNT and CDR2 YYREEE (reference sequence). V shed 0 bases and J 7 bases; nucleotides not matched to a gene: 8. The CDR3 has 15 amino acids. CDR3 in amino acids: CASSLGGGASGEQYF. The CDR3, as DNA: TGTGCCAGCAGCTTGGGCGGGGGGGCCTCGGGGGAGCAGTACTTC.

This chain uses TRBV4-1 with TRBJ2-5, with D tentatively TRBD2 (5 bases). In germline, CDR1 is MGHRA, CDR2 YSYEKL. The CDR3 contains 15 residues. Trimming took 1 base from V and 11 from J, leaving 20 bases between them. In nucleotides, the CDR3 is TGCGCCAGCAGCCAAGGGCAGGCAAGACGGGGAGAGCAGTACTTC. It translates to CASSQGQARRGEQYF.